The 3 T cell receptor beta chains below come from one sample, sequenced in a study of blood T cell repertoires in COVID-19. Libraries were prepared by immunoSEQ multiplex PCR; TCRdb keeps only in-frame clonotypes and omits some of them. The table shows fewer than 350,000 clones, with approximately 91% occurring only once. The source material was peripheral blood. The origin of the receptors is a man aged 18 to 29 with active or convalescent COVID-19.

V gene TRBV4-1 combines with J gene TRBJ2-3, with TRBD2 matching over 13 bases. Germline CDR1 is MGHRA and CDR2 is YSYEKL. Trimming took 2 bases from V and 0 from J; bases not matched to a gene: 8. The CDR3 contains 19 residues. CDR3 amino acids: CASSQRLAGGLASTDTQYF. The CDR3 region has the DNA TGCGCCAGCAGCCAACGACTAGCGGGGGGCCTCGCTAGCACAGATACGCAGTATTTT.

This chain links TRBV9 with TRBJ1-1; no reliable D call. There are 14 residues in the CDR3. V gave up 0 bases and J gave up 2 bases, with 8 bases separating them. Germline CDR1 reads SGDLS; CDR2 reads YYNGEE. For the CDR3, the DNA is TGTGCCAGCAGCGTAGTCCCAAGCAACACTGAAGCTTTCTTT. Its translation: CASSVVPSNTEAFF.

The chain has TRBV29-1 and TRBJ2-2; 9 bases agree with TRBD1. J was trimmed by 4 bases and V by 4 bases; bases with no gene match: 10. This CDR3 is built from 16 residues. Looked up from germline, CDR1 is SQVTM and CDR2 is ANQGSEA. As DNA, the CDR3 is TGCAGCGTTGTGGGACAGGGTAGGGATAGCACCGGGGAGCTGTTTTTT. This sequence encodes CSVVGQGRDSTGELFF.